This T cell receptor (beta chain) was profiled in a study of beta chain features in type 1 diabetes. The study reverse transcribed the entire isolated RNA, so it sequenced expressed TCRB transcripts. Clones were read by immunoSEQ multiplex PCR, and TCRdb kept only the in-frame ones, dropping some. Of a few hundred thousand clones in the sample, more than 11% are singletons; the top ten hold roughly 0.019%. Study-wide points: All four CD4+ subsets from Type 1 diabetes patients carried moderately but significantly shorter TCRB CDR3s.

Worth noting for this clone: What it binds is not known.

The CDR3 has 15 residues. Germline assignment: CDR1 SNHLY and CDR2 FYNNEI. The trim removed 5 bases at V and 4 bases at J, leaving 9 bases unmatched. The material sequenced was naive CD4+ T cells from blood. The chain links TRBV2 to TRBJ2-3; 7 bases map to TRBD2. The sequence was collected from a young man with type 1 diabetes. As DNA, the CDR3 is TGTGCCAGCAGTCTTGGGGGGAGGGGTTCAGATACGCAGTATTTT. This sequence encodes CASSLGGRGSDTQYF.